The 9 T cell receptor beta chains listed next were all sequenced from one sample in a study of T cells expressing NK-cell markers. From the 5' RACE reads, TCRdb lists one entry per CDR3 protein and no DNA. This listing includes some 280,000 distinct CDR3 sequences. The sample was blood T cells: a sorted CD56 or NKG2C T cell subset, CD4+ or CD8+ T cells, or bulk PBMC T cells (not recorded which). All receptors derive from a man between 18 and 35 years old in good health.

The chain is built from TRBV12-3 or TRBV12-4 and TRBJ2-3; TCRdb lists TRBD1, though no DNA is available to test this call. This CDR3 region has 16 residues. This CDR3 is CASSPQFPQNADTQYF.

This chain uses TRBV5-1 with TRBJ1-6; TCRdb returns TRBD1, unconfirmable since there is no DNA. The CDR3 is 16 amino acids. CDR1 and CDR2 from the germline V gene are SGHRS and YFSETQ. The CDR3 spells CASSLWLGQGNSPLHF.

The chain recombines TRBV29-1 with TRBJ2-1; TCRdb returns TRBD2, unconfirmable since there is no DNA. The CDR3 spans 16 residues. Germline-derived CDR1 and CDR2 are SQVTM and ANQGSEA. The chain's CDR3 is CSVDAVAGGIDNEQFF.

The chain couples TRBV7-7 to TRBJ1-5. Germline CDR1 is SSHAT and CDR2 is FNYEAQ (reference sequence). The CDR3 runs to 16 residues. CDR3 region: CASSLLGDFGLGPQHF.

The V gene is TRBV6-1, the J gene TRBJ2-2. The CDR3 spans 14 residues. Germline CDR1 reads MNHNS; CDR2 reads SASEGT. The chain's CDR3 is CASSQATNTGELFF.

The chain is built from TRBV19 and TRBJ1-4; no DNA is available, so the TRBD1 call from TCRdb remains unchecked. The length of the CDR3 is 15 residues. CDR1 is LNHDA and CDR2 is SQIVND in the germline V gene (reference sequence). CDR3 in amino acids: CASSRPGTANEKLFF. Filled out from reference TRBV19 and TRBJ1-4, the complete variable domain reads DGGITQSPKYLFRKEGQNVTLSCEQNLNHDAMYWYRQDPGQGLRLIYYSQIVNDFQKGDIAEGYSVSREKKESFPLTVTSAQKNPTAFYLCASSRPGTANEKLFFGSGTQLSVL.

The gene calls are TRBV28 and TRBJ1-5. The CDR3 totals 12 residues. Germline-derived CDR1 and CDR2 are MDHEN and SYDVKM. CDR3 region: CASSSRQQPQHF.

The V gene is TRBV5-4, the J gene TRBJ1-5. Germline V gene sequence: CDR1 SGHNT, CDR2 YYREEE (reference sequence). This CDR3 contains 15 residues. CDR3 sequence reads: CASSPDSGDNQPQHF.

The chain joins TRBV12-3 or TRBV12-4 to TRBJ1-2; TCRdb outputs TRBD1, but without DNA this stays unchecked. The CDR3 sequence is 11 residues long. Here the CDR3 reads CASGGISGYTF.